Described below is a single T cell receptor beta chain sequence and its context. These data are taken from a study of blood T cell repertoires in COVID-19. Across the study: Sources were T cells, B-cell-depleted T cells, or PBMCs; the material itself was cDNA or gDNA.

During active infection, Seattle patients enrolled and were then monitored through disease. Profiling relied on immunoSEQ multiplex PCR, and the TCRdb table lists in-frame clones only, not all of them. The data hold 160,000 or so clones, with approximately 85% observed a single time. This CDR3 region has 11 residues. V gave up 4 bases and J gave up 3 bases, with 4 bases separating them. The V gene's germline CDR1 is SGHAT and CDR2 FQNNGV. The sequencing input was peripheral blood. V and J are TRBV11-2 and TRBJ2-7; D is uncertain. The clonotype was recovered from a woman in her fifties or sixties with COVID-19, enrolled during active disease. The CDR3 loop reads CASSSFYEQYF. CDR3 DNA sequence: TGTGCCAGCAGCTCCTTCTACGAGCAGTACTTC.